These 20 T cell receptor beta chains were all obtained from the same sample, sequenced in a study of T cells in Graves' hyperthyroidism and ophthalmopathy. Authors of the study amplified TCR beta CDR3 regions from RNA transcripts. RT-PCR in the first round (using the HTBI primer set) targeted the TCR CDR3. TCRdb analysed the multiplex PCR reads with MiXCR anew, one entry per CDR3 protein. The repertoire holds roughly 300,000 distinct CDR3 sequences, around 13% seen once, with roughly 25% in the top ten. Sequenced sample: blood. These receptors were collected from a woman aged 25 to 39 with Graves' hyperthyroidism.

The chain couples TRBV5-1 to TRBJ2-5; 11 bases map to TRBD2. With 0 bases clipped from V and 4 bases from J, the junction kept 2 bases outside the gene matches. The CDR3 is 15 amino acids. Germline CDR1 SGHRS, CDR2 YFSETQ. The chain's CDR3 is CASSLASGRIETQYF. The CDR3 coding sequence is TGCGCCAGCAGCTTGGCTAGCGGGAGGATAGAGACCCAGTACTTC.

This clonotype appeared a few times. This chain links TRBV18 with TRBJ2-2, with TRBD2 identical over 8 bases. The CDR3 contains 15 residues. The V gene's germline CDR1 is KGHSH and CDR2 LQKENI. Trimming removed 2 bases from V and 5 bases from J; junction bases left unmatched: 4. The CDR3 DNA is TGTGCCAGCTCACCAGGGACTAGTGCGACCGGGGAGCTGTTTTTT. This encodes CASSPGTSATGELFF.

This clonotype was counted at least ten times. The chain couples TRBV11-3 to TRBJ2-3; 13 bases line up with TRBD2. CDR3 length: 19 amino acids. CDR1 and CDR2 (germline): SGHNT, YENEEA. The V segment lost 5 bases and the J segment 1 base; nucleotides outside the gene matches: 12. The CDR3 is CASSLGLAGELHGTDTQYF. In DNA form, the CDR3 reads TGTGCCAGCAGCCTTGGACTAGCGGGAGAATTACATGGCACAGATACGCAGTATTTT.

This clonotype occurred many times. This sequence joins TRBV29-1 and TRBJ2-3; TRBD2 is a possible D gene (5 bases). Germline CDR1 and CDR2: SQVTM and ANQGSEA. The V gene lost 2 bases and the J gene lost 1 base, with 10 bases spanning the gap. The CDR3 runs 14 residues. The CDR3 DNA reads TGCAGCGTTGAATATCTAGCTGGCACAGATACGCAGTATTTT. This gives the protein CSVEYLAGTDTQYF.

This clonotype was recorded a few times. The V and J genes are TRBV9 and TRBJ1-4; 7 bases map to TRBD1. The CDR3 sequence is 15 residues long. J lost 2 bases, V lost 4 bases, and 5 bases had no gene match. Germline V gene lookup returns CDR1 SGDLS and CDR2 YYNGEE. This CDR3 reads CASSSRQGTNEKLFF. CDR3 nucleotide sequence: TGTGCCAGCAGCTCCCGACAGGGCACTAATGAAAAACTGTTTTTT.

Many counts were recorded for this clonotype. The genes are TRBV28 and TRBJ2-7; possible D gene TRBD1, 5 bases. CDR1 is MDHEN and CDR2 is SYDVKM in the germline V gene. Trimming left V 7 bases short and J 2 bases short, with 18 bases between. This CDR3 contains 15 residues. The CDR3 DNA sequence: TGTGCCAGCAACGATGCGACAGCACTGACCTACGAGCAGTACTTC. Translated, it gives CASNDATALTYEQYF.

The rearrangement uses TRBV6-2 or TRBV6-3 and TRBJ2-2; 7 bases line up with TRBD2. From germline, CDR1 is MNHEY and CDR2 SVGEGT. The ends lost 2 bases at V and 4 bases at J; junction bases unmatched: 4. The CDR3 has 15 amino acids. In DNA form, the CDR3 reads TGTGCCAGCAGTTACGGGCCGGGAGGCACCGGGGAGCTGTTTTTT. As protein: CASSYGPGGTGELFF.

This clonotype was seen at least ten times. The rearrangement uses TRBV27 and TRBJ1-1; weak D call: TRBD1 (6 bases). From germline, CDR1 is MNHEY and CDR2 SMNVEV (reference sequence). The length of the CDR3 is 14 residues. Trimming stripped 6 bases from V and 5 bases from J, with 16 bases between. CDR3 coding DNA: TGTGCCAGCAGGAAACAGGGCATTGTAACTGAAGCTTTCTTT. As protein: CASRKQGIVTEAFF.

A few counts support this clonotype. This chain uses TRBV20-1 with TRBJ2-7, with 8 bases aligning to TRBD2. Germline assignment: CDR1 DFQATT and CDR2 SNEGSKA (reference sequence). After removal of 4 bases from V and 0 bases from J, the junction contained 11 bases not matched to a gene. The CDR3 has 16 amino acids. CDR3 region: CSAMDRRSGSSYEQYF. DNA of the CDR3: TGCAGTGCTATGGATAGGCGGAGCGGGAGCTCCTACGAGCAGTACTTC.

The chain employs TRBV18 and TRBJ2-1, with D unclear. The CDR3 is 15 amino acids. V lost 3 bases to trimming and J lost 1 base, with 10 bases between them. In germline, CDR1 is KGHSH, CDR2 LQKENI. The CDR3 coding sequence is TGTGCCAGCTCACCTCTTAATCTATCCTACAATGAGCAGTTCTTC. Its protein is CASSPLNLSYNEQFF.

Only a few counts were recorded for this clonotype. The V gene is TRBV29-1, the J gene TRBJ2-2, with 7 bases identical to TRBD1. The CDR3 has 13 amino acids. The germline V gene encodes CDR1 SQVTM and CDR2 ANQGSEA. V lost 0 bases and J lost 6; bases outside the gene matches: 1. The DNA of the CDR3 is TGCAGCGTTGAAGATCAGGGGGCCGGGGAGCTGTTTTTT. The encoded protein is CSVEDQGAGELFF.

This clonotype was recorded at least ten times. CDR3 sequence reads: CSVEGLDRVSNEQYF. For the CDR3, the DNA is TGCAGCGTTGAAGGCCTGGACAGGGTGAGCAACGAGCAGTACTTC. The chain carries TRBV29-1 and TRBJ2-7; the match to TRBD1 covers 8 bases. The CDR3 is 15 residues long. With V trimmed by 1 base and J by 5 bases, 10 bases remained unmatched. CDR1 and CDR2 (germline): SQVTM, ANQGSEA.

The table lists this clonotype with many counts. This chain uses TRBV20-1 with TRBJ2-1; tentatively, D is TRBD2 (6 bases). Trimming left V 0 bases short and J 7 bases short, with 7 bases between. The germline V gene has CDR1 DFQATT and CDR2 SNEGSKA (reference sequence). The CDR3 sequence is 12 residues long. The CDR3 coding sequence is TGCAGTGCTAGAGATGCGGGGAATGAGCAGTTCTTC. Residues: CSARDAGNEQFF.

This clonotype was counted ten times or more. The genes are TRBV11-2 and TRBJ2-7, with D perhaps matching TRBD2 (6 bases). From germline, CDR1 is SGHAT and CDR2 FQNNGV. Trimming pared 5 bases from V and 5 bases from J, leaving 16 bases between. The CDR3 spans 14 residues. The CDR3 DNA sequence: TGTGCCAGCAGCCGGGGAGGCGGGAAAAACGAGCAGTACTTC. Protein product: CASSRGGGKNEQYF.

The rearrangement joins TRBV7-9 to TRBJ2-7, with D perhaps TRBD2 (6 bases). Trimming shortened V by 9 bases and J by 1 base, and 16 bases separated the two germline ends. Per germline, CDR1 SEHNR and CDR2 FQNEAQ (reference sequence). The CDR3 covers 14 residues. The CDR3 nucleotides read TGTGCCAGTAGAGCCGGGGGAGGATCCTACGAGCAGTACTTC. Protein product: CASRAGGGSYEQYF.

The sample holds a few counts of this clonotype. This chain joins TRBV6-1 and TRBJ1-5; D perhaps matches TRBD1 (5 bases). Germline V lookup: CDR1 MNHNS, CDR2 SASEGT. The CDR3 length is 17 residues. Trimming removed 5 bases from V and 2 bases from J, with 19 bases in between. The CDR3 sequence: CASSSGRPTPGNQPQHF. CDR3 DNA: TGTGCCAGCAGTTCGGGACGTCCGACCCCTGGCAATCAGCCCCAGCATTTT.

This clonotype was seen ten or more times. The chain links TRBV2 to TRBJ2-7; perhaps TRBD2 as D (6 bases). Trimming took off 4 bases at V and 0 bases at J, with 19 bases between the two ends. The length of the CDR3 is 17 residues. CDR1 and CDR2 (germline): SNHLY, FYNNEI. CDR3 residues: CASSVIQLAFGSYEQYF. The CDR3 nucleotides read TGTGCCAGCAGTGTCATTCAGCTAGCGTTCGGCTCCTACGAGCAGTACTTC. The whole variable domain, remainder taken from reference TRBV2 and TRBJ2-7, is EPEVTQTPSHQVTQMGQEVILRCVPISNHLYFYWYRQILGQKVEFLVSFYNNEISEKSEIFDDQFSVERPDGSNFTLKIRSTKLEDSAMYFCASSVIQLAFGSYEQYFGPGTRLTVT.

The chain is built from TRBV20-1 and TRBJ1-3; 8 bases line up with TRBD1. Germline CDR1 reads DFQATT; CDR2 reads SNEGSKA (reference sequence). V dropped 3 bases and J dropped 8; count of bases not matched to a gene: 6. The CDR3 has 13 amino acids. This CDR3 is CSASSDRADTIYF. The CDR3 DNA reads as TGCAGTGCTAGTTCGGACAGGGCGGACACCATATATTTT.

This clonotype was seen repeatedly, ten times or more. The genes are TRBV7-2 and TRBJ2-3; weak D call: TRBD2 (5 bases). The V end lost 5 bases, the J end lost 9 bases, and 15 bases lay between the germline ends. CDR3 length: 13 residues. Per germline, CDR1 SGHTA and CDR2 FQGNSA. The CDR3 here is CASSPNSPGTQYF. The CDR3, as DNA: TGTGCCAGCAGCCCGAATTCACCGGGAACGCAGTATTTT.

This clonotype was counted many times. The chain is built from TRBV25-1 and TRBJ2-7; D might be TRBD2 (6 bases). Trimming cost V 3 bases and J 0 bases, with 6 bases left between them. Germline V gives CDR1 MGHDK, CDR2 SYGVNS. The CDR3 is 13 residues long. As DNA, the CDR3 is TGTGCCAGCAGTGAGGGGGGCTCCTACGAGCAGTACTTC. The encoded protein is CASSEGGSYEQYF.